Following are 31 T cell receptor beta chains from one sample sequenced in a study of beta chain features in type 1 diabetes. cDNA synthesis used the whole RNA isolate, giving expressed TCRB sequences. TCRdb's table, derived via immunoSEQ multiplex PCR, lists solely in-frame clones and lacks some. The data show 350,000 to 450,000 clones, less than 15% seen once. The sample taken for sequencing was naive CD4+ T cells from blood. These TCRs come from a woman aged 18-29 years in good health.

The chain employs TRBV23-1 and TRBJ2-4; 8 bases are a match to TRBD1. TRBV23-1 is an ORF; its function is uncertain. V shed 4 bases, J shed 0 bases, and the junction held 11 bases outside the gene matches. The CDR3 is 18 amino acids. CDR3: CASSPGQALSLAKNIQYF. The CDR3 DNA reads TGCGCCAGCAGTCCGGGACAGGCCTTAAGTTTAGCCAAAAACATTCAGTACTTC.

This clone was seen a handful of times. The rearrangement joins TRBV25-1 to TRBJ2-5; 11 bases are a match to TRBD1. This CDR3 is 15 amino acids long. Germline CDR1 and CDR2: MGHDK and SYGVNS. V dropped 5 bases and J dropped 4; count of bases not matched to a gene: 6. CDR3 sequence: CASSHAGTGGETQYF. As DNA, the CDR3 is TGTGCCAGCAGTCACGCCGGGACAGGGGGAGAGACCCAGTACTTC.

In this sample, this clone turned up a few times. The rearrangement links TRBV9 to TRBJ2-5, with 11 bases aligning to TRBD2. CDR1 SGDLS and CDR2 YYNGEE come from the germline V gene. V lost 3 bases to trimming and J lost 5 bases; unmatched junction nucleotides: 12. The CDR3 contains 17 residues. CDR3 bases: TGTGCCAGCAGCGCATTAAGTTCTAGCGGGAGGAGTGAGACCCAGTACTTC. Protein sequence: CASSALSSSGRSETQYF.

This clone appeared a few times. This chain connects TRBV30 to TRBJ2-1; TRBD2 matches at 10 bases. Germline V gene lookup returns CDR1 GTSNPN and CDR2 SVGIG (reference sequence). CDR3 size: 16 residues. V shed 2 bases, J shed 2 bases, and the junction held 6 bases outside the gene matches. This CDR3 is CAWSRQSGRAYNEQFF. The CDR3, as DNA: TGTGCCTGGAGTAGACAGAGCGGGAGGGCCTACAATGAGCAGTTCTTC.

This clone was observed a few times. The J gene is TRBJ1-1, the V gene TRBV2; D not certain. CDR1 is SNHLY and CDR2 is FYNNEI in the germline V gene. The V end lost 8 bases, the J end lost 10 bases, and 11 bases lay between the germline ends. This CDR3 is 10 amino acids long. For the CDR3, the DNA is TGTGCCAGCCTGGGCCAATTAGCTTTCTTT. Protein sequence: CASLGQLAFF. Full variable domain (rest looked up from reference TRBV2 and TRBJ1-1): EPEVTQTPSHQVTQMGQEVILRCVPISNHLYFYWYRQILGQKVEFLVSFYNNEISEKSEIFDDQFSVERPDGSNFTLKIRSTKLEDSAMYFCASLGQLAFFGQGTRLTVV.

There are a few counts of this clone. CDR3 nucleotides: TGTGCCAGCAGTTTACCCAGCCGGGGTTACGAGCAGTACTTC. Its translation: CASSLPSRGYEQYF. V usage is TRBV28 and J usage is TRBJ2-7; TRBD2 might be the D (5 bases). Germline V gene data show CDR1 as MDHEN and CDR2 as SYDVKM. V dropped 2 bases and J dropped 4 bases, with 12 bases sitting between them. This CDR3 is 14 amino acids long.

This clone was observed a handful of times. This chain's CDR3 is CSVEIGQGARETQYF. CDR3 nucleotide sequence: TGCAGCGTTGAAATCGGACAGGGGGCACGGGAGACCCAGTACTTC. The V call is TRBV29-1, the J call TRBJ2-5, with 11 bases aligning to TRBD1. CDR1 is SQVTM, CDR2 ANQGSEA, per germline. The CDR3 spans 15 residues. Losses at the gene ends were 2 bases for V and 5 bases for J; bases not matched to a gene: 7.

This clone was found a few times. The chain couples TRBV21-1 to TRBJ2-1; the DNA was not compared with TRBD1, the D call given in the table. TRBV21-1 is a listed pseudogene. The CDR3 spans 14 residues. In DNA, the CDR3 is TGTGCCAGCAGCAATTGGGACAGCTACAATGAGCAGTTCTTC. It specifies CASSNWDSYNEQFF.

J is TRBJ1-2 and V is TRBV9; weak D call: TRBD1 (6 bases). This CDR3 has 16 amino acids. CDR1 SGDLS and CDR2 YYNGEE come from the germline V gene. The V and J ends lost 4 bases and 8 bases respectively, with 24 bases between them. The CDR3, as DNA: TGTGCCAGCAGCCCTACCCCGGACAGCCCAGGCTTCGGCTACACCTTC. Amino acids: CASSPTPDSPGFGYTF.

In this sample, this clone turned up a few times. V usage is TRBV19 and J usage is TRBJ2-3, with TRBD2 as a possible D gene (6 bases). The CDR3 contains 16 residues. Germline lookup yields CDR1 LNHDA and CDR2 SQIVND (reference sequence). Trimming stripped 5 bases from V and 4 bases from J, with 19 bases between. In DNA, the CDR3 is TGTGCCAGTAGTCGGGCTCCCTCATGGGGGGCAGATACGCAGTATTTT. This gives the protein CASSRAPSWGADTQYF.

Only a few counts were recorded for this clone. The sample holds other DNA sequences that translate to the same CDR3. V gene TRBV30 combines with J gene TRBJ2-7; a weak D match, TRBD2 (5 bases). This CDR3 has 11 amino acids. Per germline, CDR1 GTSNPN and CDR2 SVGIG (reference sequence). The V end was cut by 5 bases, the J end by 3 bases, with 8 bases between. CDR3 residues: CAWSGYYEQYF. For the CDR3, the DNA is TGTGCCTGGTCGGGGTACTACGAGCAGTACTTC. Variable domain in full (rest from reference TRBV30 and TRBJ2-7): SQTIHQWPATLVQPVGSPLSLECTVEGTSNPNLYWYRQAAGRGLQLLFYSVGIGQISSEVPQNLSASRPQDRQFILSSKKLLLSDSGFYLCAWSGYYEQYFGPGTRLTVT.

V and J are TRBV18 and TRBJ1-1; D is unclear. Germline V lookup: CDR1 KGHSH, CDR2 LQKENI. The V end lost 1 base, the J end lost 4 bases, and 7 bases lay between the germline ends. This CDR3 has 13 residues. The CDR3, as DNA: TGTGCCAGCTCACCACAGGGAGTCACTGAAGCTTTCTTT. Encoded protein: CASSPQGVTEAFF.

To note about this clone: Other DNA sequences from this sample encode an identical CDR3 as well. The gene calls are TRBV29-1 and TRBJ1-5, with 10 bases that match TRBD1. The V gene's germline CDR1 is SQVTM and CDR2 ANQGSEA. The CDR3 spans 13 residues. V gave up 6 bases and J gave up 2 bases; unmatched junction bases: 1. The CDR3 DNA reads TGCAGCGTAGGGACAGGGGGCAATCAGCCCCAGCATTTT. It yields the protein CSVGTGGNQPQHF.

V gene TRBV29-1 combines with J gene TRBJ2-7; the D gene is possibly TRBD1 (6 bases). CDR1 and CDR2 from the germline V gene are SQVTM and ANQGSEA. With 6 bases removed from V and 3 bases from J, the gap between germline ends came to 15 bases. The CDR3 length is 13 residues. CDR3 in amino acids: CSVLRDTNYEQYF. The CDR3 DNA follows: TGCAGCGTCCTCCGGGACACGAACTACGAGCAGTACTTC.

The CDR3 protein is CATSRRPGLAGGHNEQFF. In DNA form, the CDR3 reads TGTGCCACCAGCAGGAGACCGGGACTAGCGGGAGGACACAATGAGCAGTTCTTC. The V gene is TRBV15, the J gene TRBJ2-1; 15 bases align to TRBD2. Germline lookup yields CDR1 LNHNV and CDR2 YYDKDF (reference sequence). The CDR3 is 18 residues long. With 3 bases clipped from V and 5 bases from J, the junction kept 8 bases outside the gene matches. The full variable domain, rest sourced from reference TRBV15 and TRBJ2-1, is DAMVIQNPRYQVTQFGKPVTLSCSQTLNHNVMYWYQQKSSQAPKLLFHYYDKDFNNEADTPDNFQSRRPNTSFCFLDIRSPGLGDTAMYLCATSRRPGLAGGHNEQFFGPGTRLTVL.

V gene TRBV29-1 combines with J gene TRBJ2-5; D ambiguous. Per germline, CDR1 SQVTM and CDR2 ANQGSEA. The CDR3 contains 10 residues. Trimming took off 5 bases at V and 11 bases at J, with 12 bases between the two ends. The CDR3 region has the DNA TGCAGCGTTTATGACACCAAGCAGTACTTC. This translates into CSVYDTKQYF.

This clone has more than one count but fewer than ten. The chain has TRBV4-1 and TRBJ2-1; TRBD2 agrees at 10 bases. The J segment lost 0 bases and the V segment lost 0 bases, leaving 11 bases of the junction unmatched. Per germline, CDR1 MGHRA and CDR2 YSYEKL. The CDR3 contains 20 residues. Written as DNA, the CDR3 is TGCGCCAGCAGCCAAGATCGGGTGCTAGCGGGAGTCTTCTCCTACAATGAGCAGTTCTTC. Translating gives CASSQDRVLAGVFSYNEQFF.

Concerning this clone: The sample carries other DNA sequences with the same CDR3. This chain connects TRBV5-6 to TRBJ2-3; 10 bases are a match to TRBD2. The CDR3 spans 14 residues. Per germline, CDR1 SGHDT and CDR2 YYEEEE. The J segment lost 3 bases and the V segment lost 2 bases, leaving 0 bases of the junction unmatched. Here the CDR3 DNA reads TGTGCCAGCAGCTTTAGCGGGAGGACAGATACGCAGTATTTT. It codes for CASSFSGRTDTQYF.

In its sample, this clone was seen a few times. The V and J genes are TRBV5-1 and TRBJ2-5; D might be TRBD1 (6 bases). Deletions cut 0 bases from V and 4 bases from J, with 16 bases between. Germline loops: CDR1 SGHRS, CDR2 YFSETQ. CDR3 length: 16 amino acids. CDR3 region: CASSLGRTAGGETQYF. The CDR3 nucleotides are TGCGCCAGCAGCTTGGGAAGGACAGCCGGAGGAGAGACCCAGTACTTC.

This chain links TRBV23-1 with TRBJ1-5, with TRBD1 identical over 7 bases. TRBV23-1 counts as an open reading frame of uncertain function. With 5 bases clipped from V and 3 bases from J, the junction kept 4 bases outside the gene matches. There are 14 residues in the CDR3. The CDR3 loop is CASSRGTANQPQHF. The CDR3 nucleotides are TGCGCCAGCAGTAGGGGGACAGCCAATCAGCCCCAGCATTTT.

CDR3 sequence reads: CAWNSQGTEAFF. For the CDR3, the DNA is TGTGCCTGGAACTCACAGGGCACTGAAGCTTTCTTT. V is TRBV30 and J is TRBJ1-1; D possibly corresponds to TRBD1 (6 bases). The CDR3 covers 12 residues. In germline, CDR1 is GTSNPN, CDR2 SVGIG (reference sequence). Trimming removed 4 bases from V and 4 bases from J, with 10 bases in between.

The rearrangement links TRBV7-9 to TRBJ2-7; D might be TRBD1 (5 bases). Trimming shortened V by 2 bases and J by 3 bases, and 8 bases separated the two germline ends. This CDR3 region has 13 residues. Germline CDR1 reads SEHNR; CDR2 reads FQNEAQ (reference sequence). CDR3 nucleotides: TGTGCCAGCAGCTTACGAGACAGCTACGAGCAGTACTTC. Translating it yields CASSLRDSYEQYF.

The V gene is TRBV14, the J gene TRBJ2-6; D unclear. Trimming stripped 4 bases from V and 0 bases from J, with 13 bases between. CDR3 length: 17 residues. Germline V gene lookup returns CDR1 SGHDN and CDR2 FVKESK. The chain's CDR3 is CASSRTISYSGANVLTF. The CDR3, as DNA: TGTGCCAGCAGCCGAACTATAAGCTACTCTGGGGCCAACGTCCTGACTTTC.

The chain carries TRBV27 and TRBJ1-1; 10 nucleotides agree with TRBD1. Germline V gene sequence: CDR1 MNHEY, CDR2 SMNVEV (reference sequence). J was trimmed by 1 base and V by 6 bases; bases with no gene match: 2. This CDR3 has 14 residues. The CDR3 DNA follows: TGTGCCAGCAGCCGGGACAGGGGGAACACTGAAGCTTTCTTT. Amino acids: CASSRDRGNTEAFF.

DNA for the CDR3: TGTGCCAGCAGCGCACTAGCGGAGCCCTACGAGCAGTACTTC. Amino acids: CASSALAEPYEQYF. The V and J genes are TRBV9 and TRBJ2-7, with 8 bases fitting TRBD2. CDR3 length: 14 amino acids. Trimming removed 3 bases from V and 2 bases from J; junction bases left unmatched: 4. Germline assignment: CDR1 SGDLS and CDR2 YYNGEE.

The V call is TRBV28, the J call TRBJ1-2, with D perhaps matching TRBD1 (5 bases). Deletions cut 7 bases from V and 6 bases from J, with 12 bases between. The germline gives CDR1 MDHEN, CDR2 SYDVKM. This CDR3 has 12 residues. This CDR3 reads CASTETVDGYTF. As DNA, the CDR3 is TGTGCCAGCACCGAGACAGTAGATGGCTACACCTTC.

This clone is a singleton in its sample. This chain links TRBV19 with TRBJ1-5; D ambiguous. CDR1 LNHDA and CDR2 SQIVND come from the germline V gene (reference sequence). The V gene lost 5 bases and the J gene lost 5 bases, with 13 bases spanning the gap. The CDR3 has 14 residues. CDR3 coding DNA: TGTGCCAGTAGTGTACGCGCGGGAGATCAGCCCCAGCATTTT. Translated: CASSVRAGDQPQHF.

Details on this clone: This same CDR3 is encoded by further DNA sequences in the sample. This chain connects TRBV30 to TRBJ2-5; TRBD2 matches 7 bases. Germline V CDR1 and CDR2: GTSNPN, SVGIG (reference sequence). The V and J ends lost 0 bases and 5 bases, in that order; junction bases with no gene match: 6. This CDR3 is built from 14 residues. CDR3: CAWSVGGSGETQYF. Written as DNA, the CDR3 is TGTGCCTGGAGTGTGGGCGGGAGCGGGGAGACCCAGTACTTC.

This sequence joins TRBV5-1 and TRBJ1-1; possibly TRBD1 for D (5 bases). The V gene's germline CDR1 is SGHRS and CDR2 YFSETQ. The CDR3 loop spans 15 amino acids. V lost 2 bases and J lost 0, with 11 bases in between. The DNA for the CDR3 is TGCGCCAGCAGCTTCGAAGGGGCCCTGAACACTGAAGCTTTCTTT. Amino acid sequence: CASSFEGALNTEAFF.

The CDR3 reads CSVGASGRVEQFF. For the CDR3, the DNA is TGCAGCGTTGGGGCTAGCGGGAGAGTTGAGCAGTTCTTC. The rearrangement links TRBV29-1 to TRBJ2-1, with 10 bases aligning to TRBD2. The V gene's germline CDR1 is SQVTM and CDR2 ANQGSEA. CDR3 size: 13 residues. The J segment lost 9 bases and the V segment lost 4 bases, leaving 6 bases of the junction unmatched.

In this sample, this clone turned up a few times. Here the CDR3 DNA reads TGTGCCAGCAGTTCCTACCAAGCCCCCTACAATGAGCAGTTCTTC. The encoded protein is CASSSYQAPYNEQFF. The chain is built from TRBV6-5 and TRBJ2-1; D is uncertain. Germline CDR1 reads MNHEY; CDR2 reads SVGAGI. The CDR3 totals 15 residues. V lost 4 bases to trimming and J lost 2 bases, with 12 bases between them.